These 17 T cell receptor beta chains share one sample of origin, sequenced in a study of radiation and T cells in renal cell carcinoma. Time point specified: baseline pretreatment blood. Treatment of the sample: 15 Gy SBRT to primary tumor, nephrectomy 4 weeks later. Produced via immunoSEQ multiplex PCR; TCRdb's table is partial and in-frame only. The sample has about 140,000 clones; 75% to 90% are singletons. Sequencing was performed on blood, taken from a patient whose treatment included radiotherapy and nephrectomy. Receptors were obtained from a woman in her forties or fifties with renal cell carcinoma.

The V gene is TRBV2, the J gene TRBJ1-5; D may be TRBD1 (6 bases). The CDR3 has 13 residues. From germline, CDR1 is SNHLY and CDR2 FYNNEI. V lost 4 bases and J lost 2, with 6 bases in between. The chain's CDR3 is CASSGQGNQPQHF. The DNA of the CDR3 is TGTGCCAGCAGTGGACAGGGCAATCAGCCCCAGCATTTT.

The CDR3 sequence is CASSGAGVEQYF. CDR3 nucleotides: TGTGCCAGCAGTGGGGCAGGGGTCGAGCAGTACTTC. The J gene is TRBJ2-7, the V gene TRBV2; perhaps TRBD1 as D (6 bases). CDR1 and CDR2 (germline): SNHLY, FYNNEI. Trimming stripped 4 bases from V and 6 bases from J, with 10 bases between. CDR3 length equals 12 residues.

This chain joins TRBV5-1 and TRBJ2-7, with 7 bases identical to TRBD1. With V trimmed by 4 bases and J by 5 bases, 9 bases remained unmatched. Germline CDR1 and CDR2: SGHRS and YFSETQ. This CDR3 region has 14 residues. CDR3 sequence reads: CASSRRTGRDEQYF. In nucleotides, the CDR3 is TGCGCCAGCAGCCGTCGGACAGGTCGGGACGAGCAGTACTTC. The full variable domain, rest sourced from reference TRBV5-1 and TRBJ2-7, is KAGVTQTPRYLIKTRGQQVTLSCSPISGHRSVSWYQQTPGQGLQFLFEYFSETQRNKGNFPGRFSGRQFSNSRSEMNVSTLELGDSALYLCASSRRTGRDEQYFGPGTRLTVT.

The V and J genes are TRBV28 and TRBJ1-5; a weak D match, TRBD1 (6 bases). Trimming left V 4 bases short and J 7 bases short, with 11 bases between. The germline V gene encodes CDR1 MDHEN and CDR2 SYDVKM. The CDR3 runs 13 residues. The CDR3 here is CASSSLTGQPQHF. The CDR3 nucleotides are TGTGCCAGCAGTTCCCTGACAGGCCAGCCCCAGCATTTT.

The chain couples TRBV30 to TRBJ1-2; D is uncertain. Trimming removed 2 bases at V and 2 bases at J, with 9 bases between. Germline lookup yields CDR1 GTSNPN and CDR2 SVGIG (reference sequence). This CDR3 has 13 residues. CDR3 nucleotides: TGTGCCTGGAGTCGCAACAGCAACTATGGCTACACCTTC. This codes for CAWSRNSNYGYTF.

The genes are TRBV7-2 and TRBJ1-2; D is undetermined. Germline CDR1 SGHTA, CDR2 FQGNSA. The V end lost 5 bases, the J end lost 0 bases, and 10 bases lay between the germline ends. This CDR3 comprises 14 residues. The CDR3 spells CASSPGRANYGYTF. CDR3 in DNA: TGTGCCAGCAGCCCTGGACGCGCTAACTATGGCTACACCTTC.

This clone was seen only a few times. V and J are TRBV25-1 and TRBJ1-1; 7 bases agree with TRBD1. The V gene's germline CDR1 is MGHDK and CDR2 SYGVNS. Unmatched junction bases numbered 3, after V lost 6 bases and J lost 2 bases. The CDR3 has 13 residues. The CDR3 region has the DNA TGTGCCAGCAGCCGGGACAGCAACACTGAAGCTTTCTTT. This sequence encodes CASSRDSNTEAFF.

V and J are TRBV21-1 and TRBJ2-7; TRBD1 is the table's D call, not checked against the DNA. TRBV21-1 is annotated as a pseudogene. This CDR3 is 19 amino acids long. CDR3: CASSKVISRRQEVIPEQYF. The CDR3, as DNA: TGTGCCAGCAGCAAAGTGATCAGTCGGAGACAGGAGGTTATTCCCGAGCAGTACTTC.

This clone was observed a handful of times. The CDR3 bases are TGTGCCAGCAGCCCCGTTTCGGGTTCCGGGGAGCTGTTTTTT. As protein: CASSPVSGSGELFF. The V gene is TRBV5-6, the J gene TRBJ2-2; D ambiguous. The CDR3 runs to 14 residues. Germline CDR1 SGHDT, CDR2 YYEEEE. V was cut by 4 bases and J by 6 bases, with 13 bases left in between. Full variable domain (outside the CDR3, taken from reference TRBV5-6 and TRBJ2-2): DAGVTQSPTHLIKTRGQQVTLRCSPKSGHDTVSWYQQALGQGPQFIFQYYEEEERQRGNFPDRFSGHQFPNYSSELNVNALLLGDSALYLCASSPVSGSGELFFGEGSRLTVL.

This clone was seen only a few times. The chain carries TRBV27 and TRBJ2-1, with a weak D call TRBD1 (5 bases). The CDR3 totals 14 residues. Germline loops: CDR1 MNHEY, CDR2 SMNVEV (reference sequence). The ends were cut back, 7 bases at V and 1 base at J, with 11 bases in the middle. The CDR3 sequence is CASKMAGSYNEQFF. The CDR3 coding sequence is TGTGCCAGCAAGATGGCAGGGTCCTACAATGAGCAGTTCTTC.

This chain joins TRBV5-1 and TRBJ1-5, with TRBD1 matching 8 bases. This CDR3 contains 13 residues. The germline V gene encodes CDR1 SGHRS and CDR2 YFSETQ. Unmatched junction bases numbered 3, after V lost 5 bases and J lost 5 bases. The DNA of the CDR3 is TGCGCCAGCAGGACAGGGGACGATCAGCCCCAGCATTTT. Encoded protein: CASRTGDDQPQHF.

V and J are TRBV11-2 and TRBJ2-3, with D hard to call. Germline assignment: CDR1 SGHAT and CDR2 FQNNGV. The CDR3 has 12 residues. Trimming cost V 3 bases and J 2 bases, with 3 bases left between them. CDR3 in amino acids: CASSFATDTQYF. As DNA, the CDR3 is TGTGCCAGCAGCTTTGCCACAGATACGCAGTATTTT. The full variable domain, its missing parts supplied by reference TRBV11-2 and TRBJ2-3, is EAGVAQSPRYKIIEKRQSVAFWCNPISGHATLYWYQQILGQGPKLLIQFQNNGVVDDSQLPKDRFSAERLKGVDSTLKIQPAKLEDSAVYLCASSFATDTQYFGPGTRLTVL.

The chain combines TRBV10-3 with TRBJ1-1; no definite D call. V dropped 7 bases and J dropped 1 base, with 7 bases sitting between them. The CDR3 consists of 12 residues. Germline loops: CDR1 ENHRY, CDR2 SYGVKD. The CDR3 sequence is CAITSSNTEAFF. The CDR3 DNA reads TGTGCCATCACCTCCTCGAACACTGAAGCTTTCTTT.

This chain uses TRBV7-2 with TRBJ2-7; 8 bases fit TRBD1. The ends lost 4 bases at V and 6 bases at J; junction bases unmatched: 8. The germline CDR1 and CDR2 sequences are SGHTA and FQGNSA. The length of the CDR3 is 14 residues. The DNA of the CDR3 is TGTGCCAGCAGCTCCATCCGGACAGGGATCGAGCAGTACTTC. Amino acids: CASSSIRTGIEQYF.

The chain employs TRBV30 and TRBJ2-1; 7 bases line up with TRBD2. V shed 2 bases, J shed 5 bases, and the junction held 6 bases outside the gene matches. The CDR3 is 14 residues long. Germline CDR1 and CDR2: GTSNPN and SVGIG (reference sequence). DNA for the CDR3: TGTGCCTGGAGTCCACCGGGACTAAACAATGAGCAGTTCTTC. Its protein is CAWSPPGLNNEQFF. Full variable domain (missing parts from reference TRBV30 and TRBJ2-1): SQTIHQWPATLVQPVGSPLSLECTVEGTSNPNLYWYRQAAGRGLQLLFYSVGIGQISSEVPQNLSASRPQDRQFILSSKKLLLSDSGFYLCAWSPPGLNNEQFFGPGTRLTVL.

This clone was counted a single time. The chain uses TRBV7-9 and TRBJ2-1; the match to TRBD1 covers 8 bases. With 8 bases clipped from V and 12 bases from J, the junction kept 9 bases outside the gene matches. This CDR3 region has 12 residues. Germline values: CDR1 SEHNR, CDR2 FQNEAQ (reference sequence). The DNA of the CDR3 is TGTGCCAGCTCACCCATGGGACAGGTGCAGTTCTTC. It specifies CASSPMGQVQFF.

This rearrangement joins TRBV7-9 to TRBJ1-2; 7 bases are a match to TRBD1. The CDR3 has 14 residues. CDR1 and CDR2 (germline): SEHNR, FQNEAQ (reference sequence). The ends lost 5 bases at V and 2 bases at J; junction bases unmatched: 5. CDR3 in DNA: TGTGCCAGCAGCGCGACAGGGAAAAACTATGGCTACACCTTC. Its protein product is CASSATGKNYGYTF.